This T cell receptor (beta chain) was sequenced for a study of T and B cells in COVID-19 patients. Study background: Blood was sampled from COVID-19 patients who were either actively infected or recovered. Study-level results: Active COVID-19 showed highly clonal TRB repertoires; recovery showed diversity and richness above healthy donors.

The germline gives CDR1 KGHSH, CDR2 LQKENI. CDR3 length: 15 residues. Multiplex PCR with BIOMED2 TRB-A/B primer pools amplified TRB rearrangements. TCRdb re-called the multiplex PCR reads with MiXCR, one entry per CDR3 protein. The sample records about 22,000 distinct CDR3 sequences, around 30% being singletons. A word on this clonotype: The antigen is unknown. A junction boundary mismatches the germline segment, possibly from a read error.

Blood genomic DNA input for TRB amplification was 250-500 ng. The rearrangement uses TRBV18 and TRBJ2-1; 8 bases map to TRBD1. The clonotype was recovered from a human donor who had recovered from COVID-19. What was sequenced was blood. The CDR3 DNA is TGTGCCGGCTCACCAGGGACAGGCTCCTACAATGAGCAGTTCTTC. It yields the protein CAGSPGTGSYNEQFF.